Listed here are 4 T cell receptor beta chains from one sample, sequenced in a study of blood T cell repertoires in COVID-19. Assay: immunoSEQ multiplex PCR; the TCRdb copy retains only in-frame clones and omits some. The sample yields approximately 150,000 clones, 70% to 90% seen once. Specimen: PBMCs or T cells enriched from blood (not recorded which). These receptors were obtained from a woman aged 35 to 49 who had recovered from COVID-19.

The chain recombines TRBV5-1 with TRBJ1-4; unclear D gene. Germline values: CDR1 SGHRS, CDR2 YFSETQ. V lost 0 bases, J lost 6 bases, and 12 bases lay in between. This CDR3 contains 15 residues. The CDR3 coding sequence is TGCGCCAGCAGCTTGGCCGCCGGCGGGGATGAAAAACTGTTTTTT. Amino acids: CASSLAAGGDEKLFF. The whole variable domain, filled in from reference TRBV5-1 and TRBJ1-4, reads KAGVTQTPRYLIKTRGQQVTLSCSPISGHRSVSWYQQTPGQGLQFLFEYFSETQRNKGNFPGRFSGRQFSNSRSEMNVSTLELGDSALYLCASSLAAGGDEKLFFGSGTQLSVL.

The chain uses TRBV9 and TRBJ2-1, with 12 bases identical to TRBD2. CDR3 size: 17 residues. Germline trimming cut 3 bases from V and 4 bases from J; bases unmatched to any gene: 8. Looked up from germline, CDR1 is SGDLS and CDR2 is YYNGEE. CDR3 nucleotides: TGTGCCAGCAGCGCACTAGCGGGGGGCCCATCGTACAATGAGCAGTTCTTC. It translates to CASSALAGGPSYNEQFF.

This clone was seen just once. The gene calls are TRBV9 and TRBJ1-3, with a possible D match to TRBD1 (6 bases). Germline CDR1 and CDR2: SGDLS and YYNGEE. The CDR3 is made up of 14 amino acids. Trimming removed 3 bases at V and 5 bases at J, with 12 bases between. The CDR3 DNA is TGTGCCAGCAGCGCCCGACAGGACCGAAACACCATATATTTT. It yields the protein CASSARQDRNTIYF.

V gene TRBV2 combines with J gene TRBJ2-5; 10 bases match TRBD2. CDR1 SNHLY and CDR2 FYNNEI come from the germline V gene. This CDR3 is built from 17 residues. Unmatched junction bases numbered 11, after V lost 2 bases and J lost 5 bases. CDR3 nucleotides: TGTGCCAGCAGTGAACCGCCTAGCGGGAGATTGGTGGAGACCCAGTACTTC. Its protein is CASSEPPSGRLVETQYF.